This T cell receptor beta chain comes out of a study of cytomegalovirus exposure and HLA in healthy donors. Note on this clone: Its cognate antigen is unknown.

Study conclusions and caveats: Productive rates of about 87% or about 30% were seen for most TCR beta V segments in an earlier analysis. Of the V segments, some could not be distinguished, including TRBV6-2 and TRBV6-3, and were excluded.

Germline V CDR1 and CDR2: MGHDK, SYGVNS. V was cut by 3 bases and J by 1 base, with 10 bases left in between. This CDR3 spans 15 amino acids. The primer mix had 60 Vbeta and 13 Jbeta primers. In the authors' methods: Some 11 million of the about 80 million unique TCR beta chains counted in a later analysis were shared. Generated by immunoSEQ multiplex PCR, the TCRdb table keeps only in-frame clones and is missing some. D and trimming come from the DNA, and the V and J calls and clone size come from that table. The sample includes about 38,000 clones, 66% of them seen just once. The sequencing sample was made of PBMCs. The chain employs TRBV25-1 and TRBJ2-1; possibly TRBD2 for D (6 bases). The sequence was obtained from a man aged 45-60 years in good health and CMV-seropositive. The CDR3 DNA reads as TGTGCCAGCAGTGAGGGACTGACTTCCTACAATGAGCAGTTCTTC. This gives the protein CASSEGLTSYNEQFF. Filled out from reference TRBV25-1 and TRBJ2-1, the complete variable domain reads EADIYQTPRYLVIGTGKKITLECSQTMGHDKMYWYQQDPGMELHLIHYSYGVNSTEKGDLSSESTVSRIRTEHFPLTLESARPSHTSQYLCASSEGLTSYNEQFFGPGTRLTVL.